This T cell receptor (beta chain) was sequenced during a study of blood T cell repertoires in COVID-19. CDR3 length: 15 amino acids. CDR1 is MNHEY, CDR2 SMNVEV, per germline (reference sequence). V trimming: 5 bases; J trimming: 0 bases; junction bases outside the gene matches: 7. Everyone who took part was 18 to 89 years old, and they came from about 25 US areas. Participants had their cohort set by participant-reported clinical history. Clones were read by immunoSEQ multiplex PCR, and TCRdb kept only the in-frame ones, dropping some. The data contain about 440,000 clones, about 85% of them seen just once; the ten biggest clones take up about 2.1%.

The chain couples TRBV27 to TRBJ2-7; 7 bases are shared with TRBD1. The sequencing input was PBMCs or T cells enriched from blood (not recorded which). This sequence originates from a young woman with acute COVID-19. CDR3 DNA: TGTGCCAGCAGTCCACGGACAGGAAACTCCTACGAGCAGTACTTC. This codes for CASSPRTGNSYEQYF.